This entry lists 16 T cell receptor beta chains sequenced from one sample in a study of blood T cell repertoires in COVID-19 (TCRdb year 2020). The library was built by means of the immunoSEQ multiplex PCR assay. Entries here come from immuneACCESS through TCRdb and include only in-frame sequences with V and J called. Some clones fail to appear in such tables; in the studies checked, an unresolved V gene covers under half of the shortfall, and the cause of the remainder is unknown. Counted in this sample were 65,000 to 85,000 clones; approximately 90% of them appeared once. Roughly 2.6% of the sample is in the top ten clones. Sequencing was done on a sample of peripheral blood. The receptors were sampled from a man aged 45-65 years with acute or convalescent COVID-19.

The chain links TRBV5-6 to TRBJ1-3, with 7 nucleotides matching TRBD1. The trim removed 4 bases at V and 2 bases at J, leaving 3 bases unmatched. Per the germline V gene, CDR1 is SGHDT and CDR2 is YYEEEE. The CDR3 has 14 amino acids. The CDR3 region is CASSQQGAGNTIYF. The CDR3 DNA sequence: TGTGCCAGCAGCCAGCAGGGGGCTGGAAACACCATATATTTT.

This rearrangement joins TRBV3-1 (or the pseudogene TRBV3-2) to TRBJ2-3, with 8 bases aligning to TRBD2. This CDR3 has 16 amino acids. CDR1 LGHDT and CDR2 YNNKEL come from the germline V gene (reference sequence). V lost 1 base to trimming and J lost 1 base; unmatched junction nucleotides: 4. The chain's CDR3 is CASSQAWREGTDTQYF. CDR3 DNA: TGTGCCAGCAGCCAAGCTTGGCGGGAGGGCACAGATACGCAGTATTTT.

The J gene is TRBJ2-1, the V gene TRBV11-2; 12 bases fit TRBD2. Germline trimming cut 4 bases from V and 7 bases from J; bases unmatched to any gene: 11. The CDR3 runs 17 residues. Germline loops: CDR1 SGHAT, CDR2 FQNNGV. This CDR3 reads CASSSSSSGRVWNEQFF. CDR3 DNA sequence: TGTGCCAGCAGCTCCAGCTCTAGCGGGAGGGTCTGGAATGAGCAGTTCTTC.

The chain joins TRBV19 to TRBJ2-4; D remains unclear. CDR3 length: 13 amino acids. Deletions cut 3 bases from V and 4 bases from J, with 7 bases between. CDR1 is LNHDA, CDR2 SQIVND, per germline (reference sequence). CDR3 nucleotide sequence: TGTGCCAGTAGTATCGAGACAAAAAACATTCAGTACTTC. It codes for CASSIETKNIQYF.

This chain connects TRBV28 to TRBJ2-7, with D unresolved. The CDR3 totals 13 residues. Germline V CDR1 and CDR2: MDHEN, SYDVKM. V lost 7 bases to trimming and J lost 0 bases, with 10 bases between them. In DNA form, the CDR3 reads TGTGCCAGCACCAAGACTTACTCCTACGAGCAGTACTTC. It is translated as CASTKTYSYEQYF. Drawing the rest from reference TRBV28 and TRBJ2-7, the complete variable domain is DVKVTQSSRYLVKRTGEKVFLECVQDMDHENMFWYRQDPGLGLRLIYFSYDVKMKEKGDIPEGYSVSREKKERFSLILESASTNQTSMYLCASTKTYSYEQYFGPGTRLTVT.

The chain joins TRBV19 to TRBJ2-1, with D unresolved. This CDR3 is 14 amino acids long. Trimming removed 4 bases at V and 0 bases at J, with 7 bases between. From germline, CDR1 is LNHDA and CDR2 SQIVND (reference sequence). The DNA of the CDR3 is TGTGCCAGTAGTAACCCTAGCTCCTACAATGAGCAGTTCTTC. It encodes CASSNPSSYNEQFF.

There are a few counts of this clone. This sequence joins TRBV25-1 and TRBJ1-2; 8 bases match TRBD1. Germline CDR1 is MGHDK and CDR2 is SYGVNS. CDR3 length: 17 residues. The J segment lost 5 bases and the V segment lost 4 bases, leaving 15 bases of the junction unmatched. The CDR3 DNA follows: TGTGCCAGCAGTGGGGGGGGCTACCGACGACAGGGGTATGGCTACACCTTC. Translated: CASSGGGYRRQGYGYTF.

V gene TRBV28 combines with J gene TRBJ2-2; 7 bases map to TRBD1. CDR1 and CDR2 (germline): MDHEN, SYDVKM. V shed 7 bases and J 4 bases; nucleotides not matched to a gene: 15. The length of the CDR3 is 17 residues. The CDR3 region is CASTFDGDRGPTGELFF. DNA of the CDR3: TGTGCCAGCACCTTCGACGGGGACAGAGGGCCCACCGGGGAGCTGTTTTTT. Together with reference TRBV28 and TRBJ2-2, the CDR3 gives the full variable domain: DVKVTQSSRYLVKRTGEKVFLECVQDMDHENMFWYRQDPGLGLRLIYFSYDVKMKEKGDIPEGYSVSREKKERFSLILESASTNQTSMYLCASTFDGDRGPTGELFFGEGSRLTVL.

This chain connects TRBV6-5 to TRBJ1-5; no definite D call. The CDR3 consists of 15 residues. CDR1 MNHEY and CDR2 SVGAGI come from the germline V gene. Trimming removed 7 bases from V and 1 base from J, with 14 bases in between. The CDR3 DNA sequence: TGTGCCAGCACCGGGGAGGGTGGGAGCAATCAGCCCCAGCATTTT. Its translation is CASTGEGGSNQPQHF.

The V gene is TRBV24-1, the J gene TRBJ2-5, with 7 bases matching TRBD1. The germline V gene encodes CDR1 KGHDR and CDR2 SFDVKD. The V and J ends lost 4 bases and 5 bases, in that order; junction bases with no gene match: 6. This CDR3 spans 14 amino acids. The CDR3: CATSDPGQAETQYF. The CDR3 coding sequence is TGTGCCACCAGTGACCCTGGACAGGCGGAGACCCAGTACTTC.

This clone was seen once. CDR3 residues: CASSLVTGGSTDTQYF. The CDR3 DNA is TGTGCCAGCAGCTTAGTTACAGGGGGGAGCACAGATACGCAGTATTTT. This chain uses TRBV7-6 with TRBJ2-3; 8 bases agree with TRBD1. Germline CDR1 and CDR2: SGHVS and FNYEAQ. The V gene end was trimmed by 1 base and the J gene end by 0 bases; junction bases not matched to a gene: 3. This CDR3 is built from 16 residues.

The V and J genes are TRBV7-2 and TRBJ1-1, with a possible D match to TRBD1 (6 bases). The germline V gene has CDR1 SGHTA and CDR2 FQGNSA. The V and J ends lost 5 bases and 4 bases respectively, with 11 bases between them. CDR3 length equals 13 residues. CDR3: CASSPGTRTEAFF. As DNA, the CDR3 is TGTGCCAGCAGCCCCGGGACACGCACTGAAGCTTTCTTT.

The chain has TRBV9 and TRBJ2-5, with 13 nucleotides matching TRBD2. The V gene's germline CDR1 is SGDLS and CDR2 YYNGEE. This CDR3 contains 16 residues. Trimming at V came to 0 bases and at J to 4 bases, leaving 3 bases not matched to a gene. The CDR3 bases are TGTGCCAGCAGCGTAGGGACTAGCGGGAGCGGAGAGACCCAGTACTTC. Translation: CASSVGTSGSGETQYF.

This chain links TRBV30 with TRBJ2-3, with D maybe TRBD2 (5 bases). Trimming shortened V by 3 bases and J by 1 base, and 14 bases separated the two germline ends. CDR1 GTSNPN and CDR2 SVGIG come from the germline V gene (reference sequence). CDR3 length equals 15 residues. In DNA, the CDR3 is TGTGCCTGGAGATTGGACTCTCTCCGCACAGATACGCAGTATTTT. Its protein product is CAWRLDSLRTDTQYF.

This chain links TRBV30 with TRBJ2-7; 12 nucleotides line up with TRBD2. Losses at the gene ends were 1 base for V and 7 bases for J; bases not matched to a gene: 5. Per the germline V gene, CDR1 is GTSNPN and CDR2 is SVGIG (reference sequence). This CDR3 is built from 14 residues. CDR3 DNA: TGTGCCTGGAGTGGACTAGCGGGAGTTGAGGAGCAGTACTTC. Translated: CAWSGLAGVEEQYF.

This clone was seen just once. The chain employs TRBV5-1 and TRBJ2-2; possible D gene TRBD1, 6 bases. The CDR3 consists of 16 residues. Trimming left V 2 bases short and J 3 bases short, with 14 bases between. Germline V gene sequence: CDR1 SGHRS, CDR2 YFSETQ. The CDR3 DNA reads TGCGCCAGCAGCTTAAAGGGGGACGGAGACACCGGGGAGCTGTTTTTT. Encoded protein: CASSLKGDGDTGELFF.